These 18 T cell receptor beta chains originate from one sample sequenced in a study of cytomegalovirus exposure and HLA in healthy donors. PCR was performed using 60 Vbeta and 13 Jbeta primers. Sequencing used immunoSEQ multiplex PCR; TCRdb keeps in-frame clones, though not all of them. Here the sample spans about 110,000 clones, less than 75% being singletons. The specimen sequenced was PBMCs. Every receptor here comes from a man aged 35-49 years in good health and CMV-seropositive.

The chain couples TRBV7-6 to TRBJ1-4; D call uncertain. Looked up from germline, CDR1 is SGHVS and CDR2 is FNYEAQ. This CDR3 is built from 15 residues. V dropped 1 base and J dropped 0 bases, with 6 bases sitting between them. The CDR3 spells CASSLGTTTNEKLFF. CDR3 DNA: TGTGCCAGCAGCTTAGGCACTACAACTAATGAAAAACTGTTTTTT.

The table lists this clone with a few counts. CDR3 sequence reads: CASSWDYYEQYF. The CDR3 DNA reads as TGTGCCAGCAGCTGGGACTACTACGAGCAGTACTTC. This chain uses TRBV5-5 with TRBJ2-7, with 7 positions matching TRBD2. CDR1 and CDR2 (germline): SGHKS, YYEKEE (reference sequence). Losses at the gene ends were 3 bases for V and 3 bases for J; bases not matched to a gene: 0. The length of the CDR3 is 12 residues. Full variable domain (remainder filled in from reference TRBV5-5 and TRBJ2-7): DAGVTQSPTHLIKTRGQQVTLRCSPISGHKSVSWYQQVLGQGPQFIFQYYEKEERGRGNFPDRFSARQFPNYSSELNVNALLLGDSALYLCASSWDYYEQYFGPGTRLTVT.

This sequence joins TRBV11-2 and TRBJ1-1; D remains ambiguous. V dropped 1 base and J dropped 1 base, with 7 bases sitting between them. CDR3 length equals 14 residues. CDR1 SGHAT and CDR2 FQNNGV come from the germline V gene. The CDR3 nucleotides read TGTGCCAGCAGCTTAGTCGTCGGGAACACTGAAGCTTTCTTT. This translates into CASSLVVGNTEAFF.

V and J are TRBV6-5 and TRBJ1-3; 7 positions agree with TRBD1. CDR1 and CDR2 from the germline V gene are MNHEY and SVGAGI. This CDR3 spans 11 amino acids. V shed 6 bases and J 16 bases; nucleotides not matched to a gene: 9. The CDR3 reads CASRRQGPLYF. CDR3 DNA sequence: TGTGCCAGCAGACGACAGGGCCCCTTGTATTTT.

This clone appeared a few times. The CDR3 bases are TGTGCCAGCACCGACGAAGGGGGACTAGCCCCCTACGAGCAGTACTTC. The encoded protein is CASTDEGGLAPYEQYF. This chain joins TRBV2 and TRBJ2-7; 9 nucleotides match TRBD2. Trimming removed 7 bases from V and 2 bases from J; junction bases left unmatched: 12. This CDR3 is built from 16 residues. Germline loops: CDR1 SNHLY, CDR2 FYNNEI.

This clone was observed a single time. V and J are TRBV7-3 and TRBJ1-2; D is ambiguous. Deletions cut 2 bases from V and 6 bases from J, with 10 bases between. The CDR3 consists of 13 residues. Germline-derived CDR1 and CDR2 are SGHTA and FQGTGA. The CDR3 loop is CASSLGGSNGYTF. CDR3 bases: TGTGCCAGCAGCTTAGGAGGGAGTAATGGCTACACCTTC.

The genes are TRBV7-9 and TRBJ1-1; D might be TRBD1 (6 bases). This CDR3 is built from 13 residues. V dropped 8 bases and J dropped 3 bases, with 13 bases sitting between them. Germline V gene lookup returns CDR1 SEHNR and CDR2 FQNEAQ (reference sequence). The CDR3 DNA reads TGTGCCAGCGGGGGAGGGGGGTACACTGAAGCTTTCTTT. Protein sequence: CASGGGGYTEAFF.

This clone was seen more than once but under ten times. This chain connects TRBV7-6 to TRBJ1-1, with TRBD1 as a possible D gene (6 bases). CDR3 size: 14 residues. V lost 7 bases and J 1 base, leaving 13 bases between the germline ends. CDR1 SGHVS and CDR2 FNYEAQ come from the germline V gene. This chain's CDR3 is CASIPQGENTEAFF. The CDR3 DNA reads as TGTGCCAGCATCCCACAGGGCGAGAACACTGAAGCTTTCTTT.

This clone was seen once. The CDR3 sequence: CAWSPVNTEAFF. The DNA for the CDR3 is TGTGCCTGGAGTCCTGTGAACACTGAAGCTTTCTTT. This rearrangement joins TRBV30 to TRBJ1-1; D unclear. Trimming left V 2 bases short and J 0 bases short, with 4 bases between. This CDR3 spans 12 amino acids. In germline, CDR1 is GTSNPN, CDR2 SVGIG (reference sequence).

This clone has a handful of counts. The chain links TRBV7-2 to TRBJ2-1; TRBD2 agrees at 8 bases. The CDR3 extends over 15 amino acids. The trim removed 5 bases at V and 9 bases at J, leaving 12 bases unmatched. Germline V gives CDR1 SGHTA, CDR2 FQGNSA. CDR3 sequence: CASSAGTSDISEQFF. The CDR3 DNA follows: TGTGCCAGCAGCGCCGGGACTAGTGACATTTCTGAGCAGTTCTTC.

The chain combines TRBV29-1 with TRBJ1-2; 7 positions agree with TRBD1. Germline lookup yields CDR1 SQVTM and CDR2 ANQGSEA. This CDR3 has 15 residues. V gave up 8 bases and J gave up 3 bases; unmatched junction bases: 15. The CDR3 DNA follows: TGCAGCACCGGCCGGGGGCCGGGACAGTACTATGGCTACACCTTC. The encoded protein is CSTGRGPGQYYGYTF.

The J gene is TRBJ2-3, the V gene TRBV20-1; D unclear. The CDR3 covers 11 residues. Germline V gene sequence: CDR1 DFQATT, CDR2 SNEGSKA (reference sequence). V gave up 5 bases and J gave up 6 bases, with 9 bases separating them. The CDR3 region is CSASLGDTQYF. The CDR3 nucleotides read TGCAGTGCTTCCCTTGGCGATACGCAGTATTTT.

This chain uses TRBV5-1 with TRBJ1-1; TRBD1 is a possible D gene (6 bases). CDR3 length: 16 amino acids. CDR1 is SGHRS and CDR2 is YFSETQ in the germline V gene. V lost 4 bases to trimming and J lost 0 bases, with 16 bases between them. Here the CDR3 DNA reads TGCGCCAGCAGCACCGGACAGTACTACTTGAACACTGAAGCTTTCTTT. This gives the protein CASSTGQYYLNTEAFF. Full variable domain (rest looked up from reference TRBV5-1 and TRBJ1-1): KAGVTQTPRYLIKTRGQQVTLSCSPISGHRSVSWYQQTPGQGLQFLFEYFSETQRNKGNFPGRFSGRQFSNSRSEMNVSTLELGDSALYLCASSTGQYYLNTEAFFGQGTRLTVV.

This sequence joins TRBV29-1 and TRBJ2-6; D may be TRBD1 (6 bases). The ends were cut back, 7 bases at V and 0 bases at J, with 16 bases in the middle. This CDR3 is 16 amino acids long. Germline CDR1 SQVTM, CDR2 ANQGSEA. The CDR3 protein is CSATDTGISGANVLTF. CDR3 in DNA: TGCAGCGCCACGGATACAGGGATCTCTGGGGCCAACGTCCTGACTTTC.

This clone appeared a few times. The chain recombines TRBV6-1 with TRBJ2-2; the match to TRBD2 covers 11 bases. Looked up from germline, CDR1 is MNHNS and CDR2 is SASEGT. The length of the CDR3 is 17 residues. The ends lost 6 bases at V and 4 bases at J; junction bases unmatched: 10. The CDR3 loop is CASSELAGEGGTGELFF. CDR3 DNA: TGTGCCAGCAGCGAACTAGCGGGAGAGGGGGGCACCGGGGAGCTGTTTTTT.

J is TRBJ2-7 and V is TRBV5-5; 9 bases map to TRBD1. The CDR3 runs 13 residues. After removal of 5 bases from V and 4 bases from J, the junction contained 4 bases not matched to a gene. CDR1 is SGHKS and CDR2 is YYEKEE in the germline V gene (reference sequence). In nucleotides, the CDR3 is TGTGCCAGCAGTCTCGGGACAGGGTACGAGCAGTACTTC. The encoded protein is CASSLGTGYEQYF.

This chain uses TRBV5-1 with TRBJ1-3; TRBD1 agrees at 7 bases. Germline-derived CDR1 and CDR2 are SGHRS and YFSETQ. The length of the CDR3 is 15 residues. V lost 5 bases, J lost 2 bases, and 7 bases stayed unmatched. For the CDR3, the DNA is TGCGCCAGCAGTTCGGAGGGGGCTCCTGGAAACACCATATATTTT. Its translation is CASSSEGAPGNTIYF.

Note on this clone: At one end, the junction sequence differs from germline, possibly due to a read error. J is TRBJ1-6 and V is TRBV5-1; possibly TRBD1 for D (5 bases). Per the germline V gene, CDR1 is SGHRS and CDR2 is YFSETQ. This CDR3 has 14 amino acids. The CDR3 here is CASSSGGNYSPLHF. CDR3 nucleotide sequence: TGCGCCAGCAGCTCGGGGGGAAACTATTCGCCCCTCCACTTT.